A selection of T cell receptor beta chains follows, all from one sample in a study of Ad26.COV2.S vaccination and SARS-CoV-2 variants. Here immunoSEQ multiplex PCR was the method, and the copy in TCRdb shows in-frame clones only, minus some. The table includes 250,000 to 300,000 clones, 87% detected once. The specimen was peripheral blood, collected in a trial of Ad26.COV2.S vaccine versus placebo. These receptors were obtained from a person between 18 and 65 years old who received the Ad26.COV2.S COVID-19 vaccine or a placebo. The CDR3 runs from the conserved cysteine through the conserved F or W. The D gene is left open where the match is weak. Where a row states a size, it is once, few, many or the class of an expanded clone; other rows omit it.

V,J,D,size,DNA,CDR3
TRBV6-2/TRBV6-3,TRBJ1-1,.,.,TGTGCCAGCACCCCCTCGGGAGGCTATTTGAACACTGAAGCTTTCTTT,CASTPSGGYLNTEAFF
TRBV12-3/TRBV12-4,TRBJ1-1,TRBD1,.,TGTGCCAGCAGTCCGACAGGGTTCACTGAAGCTTTCTTT,CASSPTGFTEAFF
TRBV10-1,TRBJ1-2,.,few,TGCGCCAGCAGTGAGTCTCGAGGGGGTGGCTACACCTTC,CASSESRGGGYTF
TRBV5-1,TRBJ2-7,.,.,TGCGCCAGCAGCCAGGGGAGGGGACAGTCCTACGAGCAGTACTTC,CASSQGRGQSYEQYF
TRBV6-5,TRBJ1-2,TRBD1,.,TGTGCCAGCAGTTCAGACAGGGAGGTGGGCTACACCTTC,CASSSDREVGYTF
TRBV6-1,TRBJ1-2,.,.,TGTGCCAGCAGTGAGCTCGTGGGGGCCTCATATGGCTACACCTTC,CASSELVGASYGYTF
TRBV2,TRBJ1-6,TRBD1,few,TGTGCCAGCAGTTGGGGGACAGGGCATAATTCACCCCTCCACTTT,CASSWGTGHNSPLHF
TRBV3-1/TRBV3-2,TRBJ1-5,TRBD1,.,TGTGCCAGCAGCCCTTCGGACAGGGGGCTTCAGCCCCAGCATTTT,CASSPSDRGLQPQHF
TRBV4-3,TRBJ1-1,TRBD1,.,TGCGCCAGCAGCCAAGAAGCAGGGGGCGACACTGAAGCTTTCTTT,CASSQEAGGDTEAFF
TRBV6-5,TRBJ2-7,.,.,TGTGCCAGCAGTTACTCGCTCTATAAGTACGAGCAGTACTTC,CASSYSLYKYEQYF
TRBV10-3,TRBJ2-1,TRBD1,.,TGTGCCATCAGGAACCGGGACAGGGGATACAATGAGCAGTTCTTC,CAIRNRDRGYNEQFF
TRBV6-4,TRBJ2-3,.,.,TGTGCCAGCAGTGAATATATCACAGATACGCAGTATTTT,CASSEYITDTQYF
TRBV2,TRBJ1-1,.,.,TGTGCCAGCAGTGACACAAGGACCGGTAGGAGTGAAGCTTTCTTT,CASSDTRTGRSEAFF
TRBV30,TRBJ2-3,.,.,TGTGCCTGGGGATTGGGTACGCAGTATTTT,CAWGLGTQYF
TRBV11-3,TRBJ2-3,TRBD2,.,TGTGCCAGCAGCGGGGGTAGCGGGAGGAACACAGATACGCAGTATTTT,CASSGGSGRNTDTQYF
TRBV19,TRBJ2-7,.,.,TGTGCCAGTAGTTTTACCAGAGAGTCTTACGAGCAGTACTTC,CASSFTRESYEQYF
TRBV27,TRBJ1-1,.,.,TGTGCCAGCAGGCCCGCTCCGCGTGGAGAAGCTTTCTTT,CASRPAPRGEAFF
TRBV6-1,TRBJ1-1,.,.,TGTGCCAGCAGTGAATTGGGGGGGCGCGGGACTGAAGCTTTCTTT,CASSELGGRGTEAFF
TRBV19,TRBJ1-5,.,few,TGTGCCAGTATCCCACACGGATTCAATCAGCCCCAGCATTTT,CASIPHGFNQPQHF
TRBV6-2/TRBV6-3,TRBJ2-3,.,few,TGTGCCAGCAGCCGGGACTGGCGGGATACGCAGTATTTT,CASSRDWRDTQYF